These 17 T cell receptor beta chains were all obtained from the same sample, sequenced in a study of radiotherapy plus CTLA-4 blockade in lung cancer. Clones were read by immunoSEQ multiplex PCR, and TCRdb kept only the in-frame ones, dropping some. The sample records 50,000 or so clones, 79% being singletons. Here the sequenced sample was peripheral blood, taken from a patient treated with radiotherapy plus ipilimumab. The receptors were sampled from a human donor with non-small cell lung cancer who had a partial response to radiotherapy plus ipilimumab.

This clone was observed a few times. This rearrangement joins TRBV7-3 to TRBJ2-1, with 10 bases identical to TRBD1. Trimming at V came to 2 bases and at J to 3 bases, leaving 7 bases not matched to a gene. CDR3 length: 17 amino acids. Germline CDR1 SGHTA, CDR2 FQGTGA. This CDR3 reads CASSLYGGQGIYNEQFF. The DNA for the CDR3 is TGTGCCAGCAGCTTATATGGGGGACAGGGGATCTACAATGAGCAGTTCTTC.

The rearrangement links TRBV6-5 to TRBJ2-5; TRBD2 agrees at 10 bases. This CDR3 is built from 15 residues. V was clipped by 6 bases and J by 4 bases; unmatched bases: 8. Germline V gives CDR1 MNHEY, CDR2 SVGAGI. CDR3 in DNA: TGTGCCAGCAGGCTAGCGGGGGCCACGAGAGAGACCCAGTACTTC. It encodes CASRLAGATRETQYF.

This sequence joins TRBV2 and TRBJ1-4; 9 bases agree with TRBD1. CDR1 is SNHLY, CDR2 FYNNEI, per germline. The CDR3 contains 15 residues. Trimming took 0 bases from V and 5 from J; bases not matched to a gene: 1. The CDR3 bases are TGTGCCAGCAGTGAAGCCGGGACAGGGAATGAAAAACTGTTTTTT. Translating it yields CASSEAGTGNEKLFF.

This clone was counted between two and nine times. J is TRBJ2-7 and V is TRBV5-6; 9 nucleotides match TRBD2. This CDR3 has 13 residues. V lost 4 bases to trimming and J lost 2 bases; unmatched junction nucleotides: 1. Germline V gives CDR1 SGHDT, CDR2 YYEEEE. The CDR3 DNA reads as TGTGCCAGCAGCGCGGGGGGGACCTACGAGCAGTACTTC. Protein: CASSAGGTYEQYF. The full variable domain, rest sourced from reference TRBV5-6 and TRBJ2-7, is DAGVTQSPTHLIKTRGQQVTLRCSPKSGHDTVSWYQQALGQGPQFIFQYYEEEERQRGNFPDRFSGHQFPNYSSELNVNALLLGDSALYLCASSAGGTYEQYFGPGTRLTVT.

This chain uses TRBV4-1 with TRBJ2-4; 11 bases map to TRBD1. The CDR3 spans 21 residues. Per the germline V gene, CDR1 is MGHRA and CDR2 is YSYEKL. V shed 0 bases and J 3 bases; nucleotides not matched to a gene: 16. CDR3 nucleotides: TGCGCCAGCAGCCAAGATTATCGGACAGGGGGCGCGGGGAGGTACAAAAACATTCAGTACTTC. This encodes CASSQDYRTGGAGRYKNIQYF.

The chain links TRBV15 to TRBJ1-3; D is uncertain. With 2 bases removed from V and 0 bases from J, the gap between germline ends came to 5 bases. Germline CDR1 LNHNV, CDR2 YYDKDF (reference sequence). This CDR3 is built from 14 residues. DNA for the CDR3: TGTGCCACCAGCAGACCTCTCTCTGGAAACACCATATATTTT. Translation gives CATSRPLSGNTIYF.

The gene calls are TRBV4-2 and TRBJ2-2, with D possibly matching TRBD2 (5 bases). Germline-derived CDR1 and CDR2 are LGHNA and YNFKEQ. V was pared by 1 base and J by 3 bases, with 6 bases between. The length of the CDR3 is 14 residues. The CDR3 nucleotides are TGTGCCAGCAGCCAAGCCGGGGACACCGGGGAGCTGTTTTTT. It encodes CASSQAGDTGELFF.

V is TRBV4-1 and J is TRBJ1-1, with D unresolved. V dropped 1 base and J dropped 10 bases, with 10 bases sitting between them. CDR1 MGHRA and CDR2 YSYEKL come from the germline V gene. The CDR3 has 12 residues. The CDR3 DNA reads as TGCGCCAGCAGCCAAGTTGGACTAGGAGCTTTCTTT. Protein product: CASSQVGLGAFF.

The gene calls are TRBV4-1 and TRBJ2-7; D is possibly TRBD1 (5 bases). This CDR3 is built from 16 residues. V lost 0 bases and J 2 bases, leaving 14 bases between the germline ends. Per the germline V gene, CDR1 is MGHRA and CDR2 is YSYEKL. The CDR3 sequence: CASSQDRDVVAYEQYF. CDR3 nucleotide sequence: TGCGCCAGCAGCCAAGACAGGGATGTAGTAGCCTACGAGCAGTACTTC.

The chain recombines TRBV28 with TRBJ1-5; D not certain. The CDR3 contains 15 residues. The V and J ends lost 3 bases and 4 bases respectively, with 13 bases between them. The V gene's germline CDR1 is MDHEN and CDR2 SYDVKM. CDR3 in DNA: TGTGCCAGCAGTTTGTATATTCCAGGAAATCAGCCCCAGCATTTT. Residues: CASSLYIPGNQPQHF.

This chain joins TRBV16 and TRBJ1-2, with D possibly being TRBD1 (6 bases). V was trimmed by 3 bases and J by 1 base, leaving 12 bases between them. CDR1 KGHSY and CDR2 FQNENV come from the germline V gene. CDR3 size: 15 residues. DNA for the CDR3: TGTGCCAGCAGCCATAAACAGGGTGGTAACTATGGCTACACCTTC. Its protein product is CASSHKQGGNYGYTF.

The V call is TRBV5-4, the J call TRBJ2-6; TRBD1 matches 7 bases. The CDR3 is made up of 15 amino acids. The trim removed 4 bases at V and 3 bases at J, leaving 4 bases unmatched. CDR1 is SGHNT and CDR2 is YYREEE in the germline V gene (reference sequence). The DNA for the CDR3 is TGTGCCAGCAGCGTTACAGGGGATGGGGCCAACGTCCTGACTTTC. Translated: CASSVTGDGANVLTF.

The chain combines TRBV4-1 with TRBJ2-7, with a possible D match to TRBD1 (6 bases). Germline loops: CDR1 MGHRA, CDR2 YSYEKL. The ends were cut back, 1 base at V and 6 bases at J, with 10 bases in the middle. The CDR3 covers 13 residues. The CDR3 nucleotides read TGCGCCAGCAGCCAAGTTATAGGGGGCGAGCAGTACTTC. Protein: CASSQVIGGEQYF.

This clone was seen more than once but under ten times. The CDR3 protein is CASSLGDRADSQPQHF. DNA of the CDR3: TGCGCCAGCAGCTTGGGGGACAGGGCCGATAGTCAGCCCCAGCATTTT. The chain combines TRBV5-1 with TRBJ1-5, with TRBD1 matching 9 bases. Trimming took 0 bases from V and 6 from J; bases not matched to a gene: 7. This CDR3 region has 16 residues. Germline assignment: CDR1 SGHRS and CDR2 YFSETQ.

V is TRBV5-1 and J is TRBJ2-5; possibly TRBD1 for D (5 bases). The V end lost 0 bases, the J end lost 5 bases, and 8 bases lay between the germline ends. Germline assignment: CDR1 SGHRS and CDR2 YFSETQ. The CDR3 covers 13 residues. The CDR3 nucleotides are TGCGCCAGCAGCTTGGCCTCAGGGGAGACCCAGTACTTC. Its translation is CASSLASGETQYF.

The chain links TRBV11-2 to TRBJ1-1; a weak D match, TRBD1 (5 bases). CDR3 size: 15 residues. V was pared by 1 base and J by 3 bases, with 12 bases between. The germline CDR1 and CDR2 sequences are SGHAT and FQNNGV. CDR3 protein: CASSLGVRADTEAFF. Here the CDR3 DNA reads TGTGCCAGCAGCTTAGGAGTCAGGGCGGACACTGAAGCTTTCTTT.

J is TRBJ2-5 and V is TRBV28; D might be TRBD2 (7 bases). CDR1 and CDR2 from the germline V gene are MDHEN and SYDVKM. Trimming pared 7 bases from V and 0 bases from J, leaving 15 bases between. This CDR3 is 15 amino acids long. CDR3 protein: CASTIGGGYQETQYF. For the CDR3, the DNA is TGTGCCAGCACAATAGGGGGGGGGTACCAAGAGACCCAGTACTTC.